The 4 T cell receptor beta chains below all came from one sample that was sequenced in a study of cytomegalovirus exposure and HLA in healthy donors. The primer mix had 60 Vbeta and 13 Jbeta primers. TCRdb's copy holds only in-frame clones and misses some; the assay was immunoSEQ multiplex PCR. The top ten hold around 1.5% of the sample, which has about 180,000 clones, over 70% seen once. Sequencing was carried out using PBMCs. These receptor sequences come from a man aged 18 to 29 in good health and CMV-seronegative.

V usage is TRBV6-5 and J usage is TRBJ2-2; D is perhaps TRBD2 (6 bases). This CDR3 region has 14 residues. Germline-derived CDR1 and CDR2 are MNHEY and SVGAGI. The V end was cut by 6 bases, the J end by 6 bases, with 14 bases between. For the CDR3, the DNA is TGTGCCAGCAGGCCGGGAGACTCGGCCGGGGAGCTGTTTTTT. Translated: CASRPGDSAGELFF.

The chain has TRBV30 and TRBJ2-6; D uncertain. The CDR3 loop spans 17 amino acids. Germline assignment: CDR1 GTSNPN and CDR2 SVGIG (reference sequence). Trimming removed 2 bases from V and 2 bases from J, with 16 bases in between. This chain's CDR3 is CAWSQVLSSPGANVLTF. The CDR3 region has the DNA TGTGCCTGGAGTCAGGTGTTGAGCTCTCCTGGGGCCAACGTCCTGACTTTC.

The chain couples TRBV7-2 to TRBJ2-7, with 8 bases that match TRBD2. Looked up from germline, CDR1 is SGHTA and CDR2 is FQGNSA. The V segment lost 8 bases and the J segment 4 bases; nucleotides outside the gene matches: 10. The CDR3 consists of 14 residues. CDR3 in DNA: TGTGCCAGCGGGAAAGGAGCGGGAGCATACGAGCAGTACTTC. Translated: CASGKGAGAYEQYF.

The table lists this clone with a count of one. This sequence joins TRBV6-5 and TRBJ2-1, with D possibly TRBD2 on 5 matching bases. Germline V gene lookup returns CDR1 MNHEY and CDR2 SVGAGI. The V end was cut by 7 bases, the J end by 10 bases, with 20 bases between. The CDR3 totals 14 residues. CDR3 loop: CASKPGSSYSEQFF. As DNA, the CDR3 is TGTGCCAGCAAACCGGGATCTTCTTACTCCGAGCAGTTCTTC.